The 21 T cell receptor beta chains below come from one sample, sequenced in a study of blood T cell repertoires in COVID-19. Data came from immunoSEQ multiplex PCR; TCRdb stores just in-frame clones and leaves some out. The table shows 250,000 or so clones, with about 87% occurring only once. Sequenced: peripheral blood. All receptors derive from a woman younger than 45 with COVID-19, enrolled during active disease.

Comments on this clone: Other DNA sequences in the sample encode the same CDR3. The gene calls are TRBV6-5 and TRBJ1-5; 8 nucleotides line up with TRBD1. The ends lost 6 bases at V and 2 bases at J; junction bases unmatched: 3. Germline V gene lookup returns CDR1 MNHEY and CDR2 SVGAGI. The CDR3 has 14 residues. CDR3 in DNA: TGTGCCAGCAGGCCGACAGGGGGCAATCAGCCCCAGCATTTT. This sequence encodes CASRPTGGNQPQHF.

The chain employs TRBV7-6 and TRBJ1-6; tentatively, D is TRBD1 (6 bases). Germline CDR1 SGHVS, CDR2 FNYEAQ. V dropped 5 bases and J dropped 7 bases, with 15 bases sitting between them. CDR3 size: 15 residues. CDR3 amino acids: CASSARQERNSPLHF. The CDR3 nucleotides are TGTGCCAGCAGCGCCCGACAGGAAAGAAATTCACCCCTCCACTTT.

This clone was detected once. The genes are TRBV5-6 and TRBJ2-5; TRBD1 might be the D (6 bases). The CDR3 totals 15 residues. Germline V gene lookup returns CDR1 SGHDT and CDR2 YYEEEE. V was pared by 5 bases and J by 5 bases, with 19 bases between. The CDR3 here is CASRNIGLRGETQYF. The DNA for the CDR3 is TGTGCCAGCAGGAATATAGGCCTTAGGGGGGAGACCCAGTACTTC.

This chain joins TRBV7-2 and TRBJ1-1; tentatively, D is TRBD1 (5 bases). The CDR3 covers 15 residues. Trimming removed 0 bases at V and 4 bases at J, with 12 bases between. Germline V lookup: CDR1 SGHTA, CDR2 FQGNSA. In DNA, the CDR3 is TGTGCCAGCAGCTTAGCGCTGTCAGGGCCCACTGAAGCTTTCTTT. Protein: CASSLALSGPTEAFF.

Here the CDR3 DNA reads TGTGCCAGCAGCCCCTCCCCAGAGACCCAGTACTTC. Encoded protein: CASSPSPETQYF. This chain connects TRBV7-9 to TRBJ2-5; D call uncertain. V shed 5 bases and J shed 4 bases, with 8 bases lying between them. The CDR3 consists of 12 residues. The germline V gene encodes CDR1 SEHNR and CDR2 FQNEAQ (reference sequence).

The V and J genes are TRBV6-2 or TRBV6-3 and TRBJ1-2; 7 bases are a match to TRBD1. After removal of 6 bases from V and 4 bases from J, the junction contained 17 bases not matched to a gene. This CDR3 is built from 17 residues. Germline CDR1 is MNHEY and CDR2 is SVGEGT. The CDR3 region is CASSLTLQGNDGYGYTF. CDR3 DNA: TGTGCCAGCAGCCTTACTCTACAGGGGAACGATGGCTATGGCTACACCTTC.

This chain links TRBV5-1 with TRBJ2-3, with 7 nucleotides matching TRBD1. From germline, CDR1 is SGHRS and CDR2 YFSETQ. This CDR3 comprises 15 residues. Trimming cost V 0 bases and J 4 bases; bases outside gene matches: 5. CDR3 bases: TGCGCCAGCAGCTTGGGTGACAGGGCCGCAGATACGCAGTATTTT. Protein sequence: CASSLGDRAADTQYF.

The chain combines TRBV28 with TRBJ1-1, with D unclear. CDR1 MDHEN and CDR2 SYDVKM come from the germline V gene. This CDR3 region has 10 residues. V lost 11 bases and J 7 bases, leaving 11 bases between the germline ends. The CDR3 sequence is CAAGAREAFF. Here the CDR3 DNA reads TGTGCCGCCGGTGCTCGTGAAGCTTTCTTT.

About this clone itself: No DNA is shown, since the ends of the CDR3 on it are uncertain; the CDR3 is the one TCRdb lists. The chain uses TRBV18 and TRBJ2-5; the table's D call, TRBD2, has no DNA check behind it. The CDR3 length is 18 residues, termini included. Germline CDR1 reads KGHSH; CDR2 reads LQKENI. The CDR3 sequence is CASSRGTSGGLSWETQYF.

The chain couples TRBV19 to TRBJ2-3; D uncertain. The germline gives CDR1 LNHDA, CDR2 SQIVND (reference sequence). This CDR3 comprises 12 residues. Trimming cost V 9 bases and J 2 bases, with 9 bases left between them. CDR3 sequence (DNA): TGTGCCAGGGGCCCCCCCACAGATACGCAGTATTTT. This gives the protein CARGPPTDTQYF.

The chain carries TRBV28 and TRBJ2-4, with no clear D. V lost 3 bases and J lost 7, with 4 bases in between. The CDR3 covers 11 residues. Germline lookup yields CDR1 MDHEN and CDR2 SYDVKM. CDR3: CASSFSNIQYF. The CDR3 coding sequence is TGTGCCAGCAGTTTTTCGAACATTCAGTACTTC.

This clone occurred once. The J gene is TRBJ2-7, the V gene TRBV28; 9 bases are a match to TRBD1. Per germline, CDR1 MDHEN and CDR2 SYDVKM. The junction had 4 bases not matched to a gene; V was cut back by 3 bases and J by 1 base. This CDR3 is 15 amino acids long. In nucleotides, the CDR3 is TGTGCCAGCAGTTTGTGGGGACAGGGTTCCTACGAGCAGTACGTC. It codes for CASSLWGQGSYEQYV.

The rearrangement uses TRBV24-1 and TRBJ2-6, with a weak D call TRBD1 (5 bases). The CDR3 runs to 18 residues. Germline V gene sequence: CDR1 KGHDR, CDR2 SFDVKD. The V gene lost 0 bases and the J gene lost 0 bases, with 11 bases spanning the gap. CDR3 amino acids: CATSDLRQPSSGANVLTF. The CDR3 DNA sequence: TGTGCCACCAGTGATTTGCGACAGCCTAGCTCTGGGGCCAACGTCCTGACTTTC.

CDR3 sequence (DNA): TGTGCCAGCAGCGAGACTAGCGGTAGCACAGATACGCAGTATTTT. Its translation is CASSETSGSTDTQYF. The chain uses TRBV7-9 and TRBJ2-3, with 9 positions matching TRBD2. The CDR3 is 15 residues long. Per germline, CDR1 SEHNR and CDR2 FQNEAQ (reference sequence). V lost 5 bases to trimming and J lost 0 bases; unmatched junction nucleotides: 3.

The J gene is TRBJ1-3, the V gene TRBV30, with 7 positions matching TRBD1. CDR3 size: 14 residues. Trimming removed 7 bases from V and 3 bases from J; junction bases left unmatched: 9. Germline V gene lookup returns CDR1 GTSNPN and CDR2 SVGIG (reference sequence). CDR3 sequence reads: CASTGPAFGNTIYF. The DNA for the CDR3 is TGTGCCTCGACAGGGCCTGCTTTTGGAAACACCATATATTTT.

The chain combines TRBV3-1 (or the pseudogene TRBV3-2) with TRBJ1-4, with D possibly matching TRBD1 (6 bases). The V end lost 7 bases, the J end lost 7 bases, and 13 bases lay between the germline ends. The CDR3 is 13 amino acids. Germline-derived CDR1 and CDR2 are LGHDT and YNNKEL (reference sequence). CDR3 sequence (DNA): TGTGCCAGCACCCGAGGGGGTAGTGAAAAACTGTTTTTT. Its translation: CASTRGGSEKLFF.

V and J are TRBV19 and TRBJ2-7, with 8 bases matching TRBD1. V shed 5 bases and J 3 bases; nucleotides not matched to a gene: 12. The CDR3 runs to 16 residues. Germline V gene lookup returns CDR1 LNHDA and CDR2 SQIVND (reference sequence). CDR3 DNA sequence: TGTGCCAGTAGTTTTCGGTCCTCTGGACAGGGCTACGAGCAGTACTTC. Encoded protein: CASSFRSSGQGYEQYF. The full variable domain, rest sourced from reference TRBV19 and TRBJ2-7, is DGGITQSPKYLFRKEGQNVTLSCEQNLNHDAMYWYRQDPGQGLRLIYYSQIVNDFQKGDIAEGYSVSREKKESFPLTVTSAQKNPTAFYLCASSFRSSGQGYEQYFGPGTRLTVT.

This chain joins TRBV5-1 and TRBJ2-7; D gene ambiguous. Deletions cut 0 bases from V and 2 bases from J, with 9 bases between. The CDR3 spans 14 residues. In germline, CDR1 is SGHRS, CDR2 YFSETQ. CDR3 residues: CASSLVPGAYEQYF. Here the CDR3 DNA reads TGCGCCAGCAGCTTGGTTCCAGGCGCCTACGAGCAGTACTTC.

This chain connects TRBV19 to TRBJ2-1; 7 nucleotides agree with TRBD2. Germline CDR1 is LNHDA and CDR2 is SQIVND (reference sequence). J lost 8 bases, V lost 6 bases, and 7 bases had no gene match. This CDR3 has 13 residues. The CDR3 nucleotides are TGTGCCAGTAGAGGCGGGAGATTCTATGAGCAGTTCTTC. It translates to CASRGGRFYEQFF.

The chain recombines TRBV4-3 with TRBJ1-2; 7 bases fit TRBD1. The CDR3 consists of 15 residues. CDR1 and CDR2 from the germline V gene are LGHNA and YSLEER. Trimming took 0 bases from V and 5 from J; bases not matched to a gene: 6. The CDR3 protein is CASSQEPGQSYGYTF. The CDR3 DNA reads as TGCGCCAGCAGCCAAGAGCCGGGACAGTCATATGGCTACACCTTC.

This clone was counted once. The V call is TRBV27, the J call TRBJ1-2, with D possibly TRBD1 on 5 matching bases. Trimming stripped 2 bases from V and 8 bases from J, with 15 bases between. CDR1 is MNHEY and CDR2 is SMNVEV in the germline V gene (reference sequence). The CDR3 extends over 14 amino acids. For the CDR3, the DNA is TGTGCCAGCAGTTTAATGGGCAGGGATGGAGGCTACACCTTC. It is translated as CASSLMGRDGGYTF.